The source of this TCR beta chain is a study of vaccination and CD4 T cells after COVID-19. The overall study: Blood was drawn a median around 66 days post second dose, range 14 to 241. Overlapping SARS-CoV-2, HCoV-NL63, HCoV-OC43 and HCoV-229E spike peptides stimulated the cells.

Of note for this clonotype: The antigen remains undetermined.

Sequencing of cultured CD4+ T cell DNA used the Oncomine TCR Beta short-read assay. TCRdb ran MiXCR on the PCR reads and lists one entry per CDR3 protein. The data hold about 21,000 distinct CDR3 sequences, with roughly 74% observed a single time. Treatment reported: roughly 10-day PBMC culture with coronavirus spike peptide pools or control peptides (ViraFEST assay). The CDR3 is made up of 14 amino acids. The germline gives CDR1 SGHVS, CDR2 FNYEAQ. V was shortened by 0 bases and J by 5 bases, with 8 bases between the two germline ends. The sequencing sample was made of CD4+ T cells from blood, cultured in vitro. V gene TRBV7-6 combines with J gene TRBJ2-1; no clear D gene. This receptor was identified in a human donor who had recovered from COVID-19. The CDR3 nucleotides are TGTGCCAGCAGCTTAGCCAGGACCGACAATGAGCAGTTCTTC. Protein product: CASSLARTDNEQFF.